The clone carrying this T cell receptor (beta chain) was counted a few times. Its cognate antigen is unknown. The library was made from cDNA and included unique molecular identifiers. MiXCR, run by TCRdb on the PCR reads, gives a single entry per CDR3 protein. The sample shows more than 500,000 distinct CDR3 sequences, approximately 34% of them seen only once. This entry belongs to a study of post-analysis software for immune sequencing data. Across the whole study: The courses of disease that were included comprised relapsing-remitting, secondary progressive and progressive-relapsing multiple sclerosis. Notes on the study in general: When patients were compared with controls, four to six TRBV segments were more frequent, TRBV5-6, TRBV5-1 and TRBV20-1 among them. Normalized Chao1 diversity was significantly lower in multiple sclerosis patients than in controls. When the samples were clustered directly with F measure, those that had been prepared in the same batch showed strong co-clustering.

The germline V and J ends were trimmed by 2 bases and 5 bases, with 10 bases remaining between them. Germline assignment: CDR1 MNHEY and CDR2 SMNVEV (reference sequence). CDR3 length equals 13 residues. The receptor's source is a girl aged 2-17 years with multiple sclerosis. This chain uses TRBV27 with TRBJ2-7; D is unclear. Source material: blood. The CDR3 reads CASSLRPDHEQYF. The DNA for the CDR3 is TGTGCCAGCAGTTTACGACCAGACCACGAGCAGTACTTC.